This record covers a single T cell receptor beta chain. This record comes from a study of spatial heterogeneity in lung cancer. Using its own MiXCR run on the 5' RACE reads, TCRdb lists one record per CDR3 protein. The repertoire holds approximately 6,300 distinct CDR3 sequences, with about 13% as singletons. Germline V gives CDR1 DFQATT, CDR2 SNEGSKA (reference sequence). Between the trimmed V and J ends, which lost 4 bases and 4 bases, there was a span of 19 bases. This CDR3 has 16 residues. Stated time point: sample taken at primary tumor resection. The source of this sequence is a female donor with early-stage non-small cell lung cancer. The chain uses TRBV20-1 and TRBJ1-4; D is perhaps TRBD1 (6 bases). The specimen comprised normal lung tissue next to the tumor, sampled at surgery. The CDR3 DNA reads TGCAGTGCTATTAGGGGGGCGGACAGATTTAATGAAAAACTGTTTTTT. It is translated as CSAIRGADRFNEKLFF.